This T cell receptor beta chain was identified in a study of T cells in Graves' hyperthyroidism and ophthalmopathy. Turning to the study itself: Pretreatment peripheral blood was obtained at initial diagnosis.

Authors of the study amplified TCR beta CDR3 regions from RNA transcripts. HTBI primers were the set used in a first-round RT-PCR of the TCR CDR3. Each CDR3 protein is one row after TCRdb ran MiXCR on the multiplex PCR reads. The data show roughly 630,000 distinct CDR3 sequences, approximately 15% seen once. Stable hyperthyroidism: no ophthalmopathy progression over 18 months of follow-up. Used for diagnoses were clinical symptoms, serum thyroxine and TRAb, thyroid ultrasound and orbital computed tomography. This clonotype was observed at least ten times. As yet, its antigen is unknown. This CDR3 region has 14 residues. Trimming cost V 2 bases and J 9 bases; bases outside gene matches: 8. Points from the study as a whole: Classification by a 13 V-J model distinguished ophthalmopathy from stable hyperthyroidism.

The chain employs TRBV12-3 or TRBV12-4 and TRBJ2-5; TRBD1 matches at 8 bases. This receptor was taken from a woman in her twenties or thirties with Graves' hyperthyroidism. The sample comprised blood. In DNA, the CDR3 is TGTGCCAGCAGTTTAAGGGGACAGGACGGCTCCCAGTACTTC. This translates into CASSLRGQDGSQYF.